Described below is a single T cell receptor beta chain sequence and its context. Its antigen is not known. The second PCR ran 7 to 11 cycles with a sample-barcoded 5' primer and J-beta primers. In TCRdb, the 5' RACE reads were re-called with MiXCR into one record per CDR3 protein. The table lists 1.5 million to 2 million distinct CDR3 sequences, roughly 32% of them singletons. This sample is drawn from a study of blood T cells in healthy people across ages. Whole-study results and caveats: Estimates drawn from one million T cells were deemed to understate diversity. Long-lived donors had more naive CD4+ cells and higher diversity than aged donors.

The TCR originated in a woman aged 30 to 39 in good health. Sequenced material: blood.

CDR3 in DNA: TGTGCCAGCAGTTTGCTCCCCGGGACTAGCGGGGGGAGCTCCTACGAGCAGTACTTC. This gives the protein CASSLLPGTSGGSSYEQYF. The chain couples TRBV28 to TRBJ2-7; 15 bases agree with TRBD2. Germline assignment: CDR1 MDHEN and CDR2 SYDVKM. The CDR3 sequence is 19 residues long. V gave up 3 bases and J gave up 0 bases; unmatched junction bases: 9.